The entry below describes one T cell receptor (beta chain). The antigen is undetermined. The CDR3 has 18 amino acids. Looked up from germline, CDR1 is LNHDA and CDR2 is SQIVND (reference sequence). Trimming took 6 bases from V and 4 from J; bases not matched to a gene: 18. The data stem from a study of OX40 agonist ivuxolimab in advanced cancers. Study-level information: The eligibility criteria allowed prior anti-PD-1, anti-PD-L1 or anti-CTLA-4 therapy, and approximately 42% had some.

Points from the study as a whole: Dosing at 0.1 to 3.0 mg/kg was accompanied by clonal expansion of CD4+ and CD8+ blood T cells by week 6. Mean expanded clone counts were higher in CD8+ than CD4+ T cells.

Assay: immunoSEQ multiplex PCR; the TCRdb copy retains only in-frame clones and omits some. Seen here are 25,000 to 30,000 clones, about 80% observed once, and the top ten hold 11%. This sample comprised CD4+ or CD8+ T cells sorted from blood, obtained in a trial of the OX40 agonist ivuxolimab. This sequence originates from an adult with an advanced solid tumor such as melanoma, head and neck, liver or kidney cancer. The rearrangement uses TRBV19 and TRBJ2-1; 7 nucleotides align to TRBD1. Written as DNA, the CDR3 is TGTGCCAGTAGACCCACCGGGACAGCCACTCCAATTTACAATGAGCAGTTCTTC. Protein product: CASRPTGTATPIYNEQFF.